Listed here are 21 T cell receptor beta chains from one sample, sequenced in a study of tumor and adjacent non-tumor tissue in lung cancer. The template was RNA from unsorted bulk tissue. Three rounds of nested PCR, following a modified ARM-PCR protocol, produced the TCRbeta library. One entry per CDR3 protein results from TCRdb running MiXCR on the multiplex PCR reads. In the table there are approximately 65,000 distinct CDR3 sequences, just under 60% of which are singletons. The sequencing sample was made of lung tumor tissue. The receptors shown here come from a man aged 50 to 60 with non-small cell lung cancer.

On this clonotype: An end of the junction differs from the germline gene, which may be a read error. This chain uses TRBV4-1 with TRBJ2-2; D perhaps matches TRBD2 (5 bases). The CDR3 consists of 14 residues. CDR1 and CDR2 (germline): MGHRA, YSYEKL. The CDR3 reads CANSLLLGTGELLF. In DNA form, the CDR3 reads TGCGCCAACAGCCTTCTTTTGGGCACCGGGGAGCTGTTATTT.

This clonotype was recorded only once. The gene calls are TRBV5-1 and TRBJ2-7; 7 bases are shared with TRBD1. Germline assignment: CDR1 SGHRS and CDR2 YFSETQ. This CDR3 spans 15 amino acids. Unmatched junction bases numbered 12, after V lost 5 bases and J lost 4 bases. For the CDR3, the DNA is TGCGCCAGCAGATATGCCGAGGGGGCCCCTTACGAGCAGTACTTC. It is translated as CASRYAEGAPYEQYF.

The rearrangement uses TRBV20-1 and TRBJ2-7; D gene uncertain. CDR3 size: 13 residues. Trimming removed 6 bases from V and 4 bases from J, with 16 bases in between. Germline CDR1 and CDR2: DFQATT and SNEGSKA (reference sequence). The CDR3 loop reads CSADDNVLYEQYF. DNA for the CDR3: TGCAGTGCCGACGACAATGTGTTGTACGAGCAGTACTTC.

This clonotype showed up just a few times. CDR3: CASSLVAEETQYF. The DNA for the CDR3 is TGTGCCAGCAGCTTAGTGGCGGAAGAGACCCAGTACTTC. V usage is TRBV7-9 and J usage is TRBJ2-5; D is unclear. Germline CDR1 SEHNR, CDR2 FQNEAQ (reference sequence). This CDR3 contains 13 residues. Deletions cut 1 base from V and 3 bases from J, with 6 bases between.

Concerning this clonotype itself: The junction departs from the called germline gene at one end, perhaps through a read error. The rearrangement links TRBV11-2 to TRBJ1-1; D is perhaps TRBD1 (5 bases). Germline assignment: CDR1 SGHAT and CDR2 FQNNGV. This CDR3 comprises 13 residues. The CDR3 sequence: CAGSPTRGFEAFF. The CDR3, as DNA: TGTGCCGGCAGCCCCACCCGGGGGTTTGAAGCTTTCTTT.

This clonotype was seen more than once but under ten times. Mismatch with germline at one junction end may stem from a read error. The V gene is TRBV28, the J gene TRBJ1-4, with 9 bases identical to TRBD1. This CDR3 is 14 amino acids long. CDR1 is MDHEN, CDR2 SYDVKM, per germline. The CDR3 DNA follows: TGTACCAGCACCTCGGGACAGGGTAATGAAAAACTGTTTTTT. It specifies CTSTSGQGNEKLFF.

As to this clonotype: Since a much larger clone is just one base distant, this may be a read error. The CDR3 DNA is TGCAGTGCTAGAGATTTACCCCGGACTCATACGCAGTATTTT. Protein sequence: CSARDLPRTHTQYF. The gene calls are TRBV20-1 and TRBJ2-3, with TRBD2 as a possible D gene (5 bases). Germline lookup yields CDR1 DFQATT and CDR2 SNEGSKA (reference sequence). Trimming removed 0 bases from V and 7 bases from J, with 14 bases in between. The CDR3 consists of 14 residues.

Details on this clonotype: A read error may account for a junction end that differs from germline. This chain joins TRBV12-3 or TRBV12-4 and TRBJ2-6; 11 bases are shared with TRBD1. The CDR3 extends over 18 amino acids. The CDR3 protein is CASSPVDRGLSGANVPTF. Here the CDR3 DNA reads TGTGCCAGCAGCCCCGTGGACAGGGGGCTCTCCGGGGCCAACGTCCCGACTTTC.

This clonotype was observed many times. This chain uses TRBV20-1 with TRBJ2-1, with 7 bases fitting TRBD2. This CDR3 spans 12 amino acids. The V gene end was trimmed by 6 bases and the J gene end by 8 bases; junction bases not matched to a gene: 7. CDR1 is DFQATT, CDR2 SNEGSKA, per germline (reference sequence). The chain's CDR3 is CSAPASGYEQFF. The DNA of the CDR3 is TGCAGTGCGCCGGCTAGCGGATATGAGCAGTTCTTC.

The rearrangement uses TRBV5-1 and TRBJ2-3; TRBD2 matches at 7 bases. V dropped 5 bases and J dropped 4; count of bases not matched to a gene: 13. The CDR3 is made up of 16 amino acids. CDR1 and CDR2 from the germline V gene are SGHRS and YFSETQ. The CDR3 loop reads CASRPGTNGLADTQYF. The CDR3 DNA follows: TGCGCCAGCAGACCCGGGACTAACGGATTAGCAGATACGCAGTATTTT.

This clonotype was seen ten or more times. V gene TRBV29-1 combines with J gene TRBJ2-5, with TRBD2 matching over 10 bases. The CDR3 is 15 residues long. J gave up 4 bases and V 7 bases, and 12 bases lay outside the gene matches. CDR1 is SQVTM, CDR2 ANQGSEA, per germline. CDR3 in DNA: TGCAGCGCTCCCCCGGTGGTAGCGGGAGGAGAGACCCAGTACTTC. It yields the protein CSAPPVVAGGETQYF.

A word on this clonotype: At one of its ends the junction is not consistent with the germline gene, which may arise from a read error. The CDR3 loop is CSASGGHQETQYF. CDR3 sequence (DNA): TGCAGTGCAAGCGGCGGGCACCAAGAGACTCAGTACTTC. The chain joins TRBV20-1 to TRBJ2-5; D is possibly TRBD2 (5 bases). CDR1 is DFQATT and CDR2 is SNEGSKA in the germline V gene (reference sequence). The CDR3 covers 13 residues.

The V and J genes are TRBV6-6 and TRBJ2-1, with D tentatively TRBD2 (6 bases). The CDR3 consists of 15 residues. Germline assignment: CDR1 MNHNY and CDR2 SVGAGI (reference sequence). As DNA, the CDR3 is TGTGCTACCAACTTTAGCGGCAATGCCTACAATGAGCAGTTCTTC. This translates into CATNFSGNAYNEQFF.

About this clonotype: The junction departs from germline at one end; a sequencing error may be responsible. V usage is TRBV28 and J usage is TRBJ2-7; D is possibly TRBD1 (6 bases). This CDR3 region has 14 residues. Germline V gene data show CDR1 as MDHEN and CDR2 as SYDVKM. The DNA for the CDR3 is TGTGCCAGCAAGAACAGGGCTAGCTCCTACGGGCAGTACTTC. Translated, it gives CASKNRASSYGQYF.

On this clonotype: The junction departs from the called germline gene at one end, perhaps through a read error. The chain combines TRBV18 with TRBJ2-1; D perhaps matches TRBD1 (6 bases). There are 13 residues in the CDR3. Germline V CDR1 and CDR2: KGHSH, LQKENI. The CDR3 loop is CASSPTGSDEPFF. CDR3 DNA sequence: TGTGCCAGCTCACCTACAGGGTCCGATGAGCCGTTCTTC.

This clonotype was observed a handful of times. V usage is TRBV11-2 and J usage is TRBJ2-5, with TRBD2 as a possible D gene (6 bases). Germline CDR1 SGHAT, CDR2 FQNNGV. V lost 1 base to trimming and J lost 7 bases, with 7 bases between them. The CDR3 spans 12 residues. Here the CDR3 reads CASSLGAGTQYF. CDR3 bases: TGTGCCAGCAGCTTAGGAGCGGGGACCCAGTACTTC. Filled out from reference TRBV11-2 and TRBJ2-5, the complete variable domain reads EAGVAQSPRYKIIEKRQSVAFWCNPISGHATLYWYQQILGQGPKLLIQFQNNGVVDDSQLPKDRFSAERLKGVDSTLKIQPAKLEDSAVYLCASSLGAGTQYFGPGTRLLVL.

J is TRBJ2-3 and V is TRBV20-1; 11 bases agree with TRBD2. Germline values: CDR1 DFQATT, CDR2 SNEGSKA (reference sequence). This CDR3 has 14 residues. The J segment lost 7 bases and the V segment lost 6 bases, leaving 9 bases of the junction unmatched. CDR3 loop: CSAPLAGGGNTQYF. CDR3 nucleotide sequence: TGCAGTGCACCCCTAGCGGGGGGCGGGAATACGCAGTATTTT.

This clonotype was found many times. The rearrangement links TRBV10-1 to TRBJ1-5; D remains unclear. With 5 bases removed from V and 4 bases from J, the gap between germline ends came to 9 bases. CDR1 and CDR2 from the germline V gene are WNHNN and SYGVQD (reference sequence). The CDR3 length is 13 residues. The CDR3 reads CASSLSENQPQHF. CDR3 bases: TGCGCCAGCAGTTTATCGGAGAATCAGCCCCAGCATTTT.

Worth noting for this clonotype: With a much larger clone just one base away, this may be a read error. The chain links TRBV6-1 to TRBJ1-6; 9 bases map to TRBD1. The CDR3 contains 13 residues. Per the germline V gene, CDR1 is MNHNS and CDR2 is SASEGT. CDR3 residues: CASGDRDNSALHF. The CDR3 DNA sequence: TGTGCCAGCGGGGACAGGGACAATTCAGCCCTCCACTTT.

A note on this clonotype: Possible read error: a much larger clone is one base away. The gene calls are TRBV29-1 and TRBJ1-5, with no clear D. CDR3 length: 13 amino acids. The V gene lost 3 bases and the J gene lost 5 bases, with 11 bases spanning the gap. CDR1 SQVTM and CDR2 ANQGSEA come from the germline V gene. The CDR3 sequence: CSVEEMDDQPQHF. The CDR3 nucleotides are TGCAGCGTTGAGGAGATGGACGATCAGCCCCAGCATTTT.

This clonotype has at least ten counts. The chain's CDR3 is CASSQAGAVGNTIYF. CDR3 sequence (DNA): TGTGCCAGCAGCCAAGCCGGGGCAGTGGGAAACACCATATATTTT. The chain recombines TRBV14 with TRBJ1-3; a possible D gene is TRBD1 (5 bases). The V end lost 1 base, the J end lost 4 bases, and 11 bases lay between the germline ends. Germline loops: CDR1 SGHDN, CDR2 FVKESK. CDR3 length: 15 amino acids.